These 26 T cell receptor beta chains were sequenced from one sample in a study of control samples from healthy donors and cancer patients. Produced via immunoSEQ multiplex PCR; TCRdb's table is partial and in-frame only. Of under 150,000 clones detected, about 89% appear once; the ten largest clones hold 4% to 5.5%. The material sequenced was blood. The origin of the receptors is a man aged 30 to 45 in good health.

The chain combines TRBV27 with TRBJ2-5, with TRBD1 matching 8 bases. This CDR3 has 14 residues. The V segment lost 2 bases and the J segment 4 bases; nucleotides outside the gene matches: 3. Germline V CDR1 and CDR2: MNHEY, SMNVEV (reference sequence). The CDR3 bases are TGTGCCAGCAGTTTACAGGGGGCAGGAGAGACCCAGTACTTC. Protein: CASSLQGAGETQYF.

The gene calls are TRBV29-1 and TRBJ2-1; TRBD2 matches at 7 bases. The V gene's germline CDR1 is SQVTM and CDR2 ANQGSEA. After removal of 0 bases from V and 4 bases from J, the junction contained 6 bases not matched to a gene. The CDR3 sequence is 15 residues long. CDR3 nucleotides: TGCAGCGTTGAAGATCCAGCGGGACTATACAATGAGCAGTTCTTC. Encoded protein: CSVEDPAGLYNEQFF.

The V gene is TRBV4-3, the J gene TRBJ2-2; TRBD1 is a possible D gene (5 bases). The CDR3 has 16 residues. Deletions cut 1 base from V and 4 bases from J, with 13 bases between. Germline values: CDR1 LGHNA, CDR2 YSLEER. This CDR3 reads CASSQVPRVATGELFF. The CDR3 nucleotides read TGCGCCAGCAGCCAAGTTCCCAGGGTGGCCACCGGGGAGCTGTTTTTT.

The chain couples TRBV15 to TRBJ2-1; the match to TRBD1 covers 11 bases. Per germline, CDR1 LNHNV and CDR2 YYDKDF (reference sequence). The CDR3 covers 13 residues. Germline trimming cut 9 bases from V and 7 bases from J; bases unmatched to any gene: 5. CDR3 sequence: CATGQGAKNEQFF. As DNA, the CDR3 is TGTGCCACAGGACAGGGGGCAAAAAATGAGCAGTTCTTC. The complete variable domain, with remaining parts taken from reference TRBV15 and TRBJ2-1, reads DAMVIQNPRYQVTQFGKPVTLSCSQTLNHNVMYWYQQKSSQAPKLLFHYYDKDFNNEADTPDNFQSRRPNTSFCFLDIRSPGLGDTAMYLCATGQGAKNEQFFGPGTRLTVL.

V usage is TRBV21-1 and J usage is TRBJ2-5; TRBD2 is the table's D call and was not checked against the DNA. TRBV21-1 is shown as a pseudogene. This CDR3 contains 17 residues. As DNA, the CDR3 is TGTGCCAGCAGCAAACGTAGGGCTAGCGGGAGGCAAGAGACCCAGTACTTC. As protein: CASSKRRASGRQETQYF.

The rearrangement links TRBV29-1 to TRBJ2-7; 8 nucleotides line up with TRBD2. Trimming took 4 bases from V and 5 from J; bases not matched to a gene: 16. Germline CDR1 is SQVTM and CDR2 is ANQGSEA. The CDR3 is 16 residues long. The CDR3 here is CSVVFRAGVGRDEQYF. The CDR3 coding sequence is TGCAGCGTTGTCTTTCGAGCGGGAGTGGGGCGCGACGAGCAGTACTTC.

The chain is built from TRBV25-1 and TRBJ2-5, with a tentative D call TRBD2 (5 bases). Trimming stripped 3 bases from V and 5 bases from J, with 13 bases between. CDR1 MGHDK and CDR2 SYGVNS come from the germline V gene. The CDR3 runs to 14 residues. CDR3 residues: CASSDRTLGETQYF. The CDR3 region has the DNA TGTGCCAGCAGTGATCGGACTCTGGGGGAGACCCAGTACTTC. Filled out from reference TRBV25-1 and TRBJ2-5, the complete variable domain reads EADIYQTPRYLVIGTGKKITLECSQTMGHDKMYWYQQDPGMELHLIHYSYGVNSTEKGDLSSESTVSRIRTEHFPLTLESARPSHTSQYLCASSDRTLGETQYFGPGTRLLVL.

This sequence joins TRBV11-3 and TRBJ2-1; D ambiguous. The CDR3 is 12 amino acids. Looked up from germline, CDR1 is SGHNT and CDR2 is YENEEA. The V and J ends lost 1 base and 5 bases respectively, with 3 bases between them. The CDR3 bases are TGTGCCAGCAGCTTAGGGGACAATGAGCAGTTCTTC. Translating it yields CASSLGDNEQFF.

The chain has TRBV6-5 and TRBJ2-1; 10 nucleotides align to TRBD2. The CDR3 runs 15 residues. Losses at the gene ends were 6 bases for V and 5 bases for J; bases not matched to a gene: 7. CDR1 is MNHEY and CDR2 is SVGAGI in the germline V gene. The CDR3 nucleotides are TGTGCCAGCAGGGTACAACTAGCGGGGAACAATGAGCAGTTCTTC. Translation: CASRVQLAGNNEQFF.

This chain uses TRBV6-5 with TRBJ2-5, with D perhaps TRBD2 (5 bases). The germline gives CDR1 MNHEY, CDR2 SVGAGI. Between the trimmed V and J ends, which lost 0 bases and 4 bases, there was a span of 9 bases. This CDR3 has 14 amino acids. CDR3 DNA: TGTGCCAGCAGTTACTCACTACGGGGAGAGACCCAGTACTTC. Protein: CASSYSLRGETQYF.

The chain combines TRBV6-5 with TRBJ1-1; unclear D gene. CDR3 size: 13 residues. Per the germline V gene, CDR1 is MNHEY and CDR2 is SVGAGI. V lost 6 bases and J 1 base, leaving 9 bases between the germline ends. The CDR3 DNA sequence: TGTGCCAGCAGCTCCCGGGGGAACACTGAAGCTTTCTTT. As protein: CASSSRGNTEAFF.

This clone was detected once. This rearrangement joins TRBV7-9 to TRBJ2-2; TRBD2 agrees at 7 bases. Germline V gives CDR1 SEHNR, CDR2 FQNEAQ (reference sequence). Unmatched junction bases numbered 7, after V lost 7 bases and J lost 5 bases. The CDR3 is 14 amino acids. CDR3 DNA sequence: TGTGCCAGCAAGACGGGAGGTTTAACCGGGGAGCTGTTTTTT. It codes for CASKTGGLTGELFF.

The genes are TRBV4-1 and TRBJ2-1, with D tentatively TRBD2 (6 bases). The CDR3 is made up of 15 amino acids. In germline, CDR1 is MGHRA, CDR2 YSYEKL. With 1 base removed from V and 5 bases from J, the gap between germline ends came to 12 bases. CDR3 in DNA: TGCGCCAGCAGCCAAGGAGGGGACTTTAACAATGAGCAGTTCTTC. It is translated as CASSQGGDFNNEQFF.

V usage is TRBV28 and J usage is TRBJ2-4, with 7 nucleotides matching TRBD1. The V gene's germline CDR1 is MDHEN and CDR2 SYDVKM. With V trimmed by 5 bases and J by 4 bases, 8 bases remained unmatched. This CDR3 is 15 amino acids long. CDR3 amino acids: CASSITGAPKNIQYF. The CDR3 bases are TGTGCCAGCAGTATTACAGGGGCCCCAAAAAACATTCAGTACTTC.

The V call is TRBV19, the J call TRBJ1-6, with D possibly matching TRBD1 (6 bases). V was pared by 5 bases and J by 9 bases, with 17 bases between. The CDR3 totals 15 residues. Germline values: CDR1 LNHDA, CDR2 SQIVND (reference sequence). The CDR3 DNA reads as TGTGCCAGTAGTGCCCAGGGGTCTCTCGGTTCACCCCTCCACTTT. This codes for CASSAQGSLGSPLHF. Variable domain in full (rest from reference TRBV19 and TRBJ1-6): DGGITQSPKYLFRKEGQNVTLSCEQNLNHDAMYWYRQDPGQGLRLIYYSQIVNDFQKGDIAEGYSVSREKKESFPLTVTSAQKNPTAFYLCASSAQGSLGSPLHFGNGTRLTVT.

The chain recombines TRBV19 with TRBJ1-5; D is undetermined. V gave up 10 bases and J gave up 4 bases, with 17 bases separating them. Germline loops: CDR1 LNHDA, CDR2 SQIVND (reference sequence). The CDR3 contains 14 residues. CDR3: CATQGTVANQPQHF. The CDR3, as DNA: TGTGCCACCCAAGGAACAGTGGCAAATCAGCCCCAGCATTTT.

The CDR3 sequence is CATSRGNRVSSYEQYF. CDR3 coding DNA: TGTGCCACCAGCAGAGGTAACAGGGTCAGCTCCTACGAGCAGTACTTC. This chain connects TRBV15 to TRBJ2-7; TRBD1 is a possible D gene (6 bases). The CDR3 sequence is 16 residues long. Germline CDR1 and CDR2: LNHNV and YYDKDF (reference sequence). The ends were cut back, 1 base at V and 0 bases at J, with 13 bases in the middle.

The chain uses TRBV7-3 and TRBJ2-1, with 7 bases lining up with TRBD1. The CDR3 extends over 13 amino acids. Germline assignment: CDR1 SGHTA and CDR2 FQGTGA. V trimming: 4 bases; J trimming: 8 bases; junction bases outside the gene matches: 5. This chain's CDR3 is CASSWTGGDEQFF. The DNA of the CDR3 is TGTGCCAGCAGCTGGACAGGAGGTGATGAGCAGTTCTTC.

The rearrangement uses TRBV24-1 and TRBJ2-3; tentatively, D is TRBD1 (6 bases). Germline CDR1 KGHDR, CDR2 SFDVKD. Trimming left V 9 bases short and J 6 bases short, with 12 bases between. The length of the CDR3 is 12 residues. DNA for the CDR3: TGTGCCACCTCTGCAGGGGTGGATACGCAGTATTTT. Translated, it gives CATSAGVDTQYF.

The chain couples TRBV3-1 (or the pseudogene TRBV3-2) to TRBJ2-1; D is unclear. V dropped 2 bases and J dropped 6 bases, with 11 bases sitting between them. The germline gives CDR1 LGHDT, CDR2 YNNKEL (reference sequence). The CDR3 sequence is 14 residues long. The CDR3 nucleotides are TGTGCCAGCAGCCAACACGACGTCCTCAATGAGCAGTTCTTC. This translates into CASSQHDVLNEQFF.

This sequence joins TRBV7-3 and TRBJ1-6, with D unresolved. Trimming removed 5 bases from V and 1 base from J, with 3 bases in between. Germline V gene sequence: CDR1 SGHTA, CDR2 FQGTGA. The CDR3 sequence is 13 residues long. CDR3 sequence reads: CASSASYNSPLHF. CDR3 sequence (DNA): TGTGCCAGCAGCGCATCCTATAATTCACCCCTCCACTTT.

The rearrangement joins TRBV27 to TRBJ1-2; D gene uncertain. The CDR3 runs to 14 residues. Germline V gives CDR1 MNHEY, CDR2 SMNVEV (reference sequence). Between the trimmed V and J ends, which lost 0 bases and 0 bases, there was a span of 5 bases. CDR3 residues: CASSLSSSNYGYTF. DNA of the CDR3: TGTGCCAGCAGTTTATCCAGTTCTAACTATGGCTACACCTTC.

The CDR3, as DNA: TGTGCCATCAGTGAGTCGCCGGGGAACACTGAAGCTTTCTTT. This codes for CAISESPGNTEAFF. V gene TRBV10-3 combines with J gene TRBJ1-1, with no clear D. Looked up from germline, CDR1 is ENHRY and CDR2 is SYGVKD. The CDR3 is 14 amino acids. The V gene lost 0 bases and the J gene lost 1 base, with 6 bases spanning the gap.

The chain combines TRBV9 with TRBJ1-4, with TRBD1 as a possible D gene (5 bases). Germline loops: CDR1 SGDLS, CDR2 YYNGEE. Between the trimmed V and J ends, which lost 0 bases and 8 bases, there was a span of 17 bases. The CDR3 runs 16 residues. CDR3 in amino acids: CASSVVAGENREKLFF. The CDR3 DNA is TGTGCCAGCAGCGTAGTTGCGGGGGAAAATAGGGAAAAACTGTTTTTT.

The rearrangement links TRBV7-2 to TRBJ2-1; the D gene is possibly TRBD2 (7 bases). The CDR3 contains 17 residues. Germline V CDR1 and CDR2: SGHTA, FQGNSA. The germline V and J ends were trimmed by 5 bases and 3 bases, with 20 bases remaining between them. The chain's CDR3 is CASSLRGGGIYYNEQFF. The DNA for the CDR3 is TGTGCCAGCAGCCTTCGAGGGGGGGGTATATACTACAATGAGCAGTTCTTC.

The genes are TRBV4-3 and TRBJ1-4, with D perhaps matching TRBD1 (5 bases). Germline CDR1 reads LGHNA; CDR2 reads YSLEER. This CDR3 region has 13 residues. V was clipped by 6 bases and J by 7 bases, with 12 bases between them. For the CDR3, the DNA is TGCGCCAGCAGTTGGGGGTTCGGTGAAAAACTGTTTTTT. This codes for CASSWGFGEKLFF.